This TCR beta chain was sequenced for a study of cytomegalovirus exposure and HLA in healthy donors. Both 60 Vbeta primers and 13 Jbeta primers went into the PCR. The protocol was immunoSEQ multiplex PCR, while the TCRdb copy is restricted to in-frame clones and leaves out a portion. Of some 70,000 clones detected, 60% to 75% appear once; the ten largest clones hold 11% to 15%. The V gene lost 2 bases and the J gene lost 2 bases, with 13 bases spanning the gap. Germline V gene data show CDR1 as ENHRY and CDR2 as SYGVKD. This CDR3 has 15 residues. A note on this clone: The antigen is undetermined.

Study results and limitations: In a later analysis, parvovirus B19, influenza, CMV and Epstein-Barr virus appeared linked to several top co-occurrence clusters. A further, later analysis showed that HLA-associated TCR beta chains (compared with equally common others) were more clonally expanded.

The sequenced sample was PBMCs. The origin of this receptor is a male donor in good health and CMV-seropositive. The chain employs TRBV10-3 and TRBJ2-7; D might be TRBD1 (6 bases). This CDR3 reads CAISEALQGPYEQYF. The CDR3 DNA follows: TGTGCCATCAGTGAGGCTCTACAGGGCCCCTACGAGCAGTACTTC.